These 32 T cell receptor beta chains were sequenced from one sample in a study of blood T cell repertoires in COVID-19. The method was immunoSEQ multiplex PCR; TCRdb's version includes in-frame clones alone and lacks a portion of them. There are 250,000 to 300,000 clones in the sample; approximately 93% occur only once, and around 2.2% lies in the top ten. The sequenced sample was peripheral blood. Every receptor here comes from a woman aged 30 to 39 with COVID-19, enrolled during active disease.

This chain connects TRBV5-1 to TRBJ2-1, with D unresolved. CDR3 length equals 17 residues. Germline CDR1 and CDR2: SGHRS and YFSETQ. Trimming pared 3 bases from V and 0 bases from J, leaving 16 bases between. The CDR3 loop reads CASSSGNEVSSYNEQFF. The DNA of the CDR3 is TGCGCCAGCAGCTCGGGTAACGAGGTCAGCTCCTACAATGAGCAGTTCTTC.

This clone came up once. The V call is TRBV12-5, the J call TRBJ1-1; D unresolved. Per germline, CDR1 LGHNT and CDR2 FRNRAP. Trimming removed 2 bases from V and 0 bases from J, with 4 bases in between. This CDR3 contains 13 residues. The CDR3 DNA sequence: TGTGCTAGTGGTTTGTCCGTGAACACTGAAGCTTTCTTT. The encoded protein is CASGLSVNTEAFF.

This clone was recorded only once. The gene calls are TRBV5-4 and TRBJ2-7, with no clear D. The CDR3 runs 15 residues. Trimming took off 0 bases at V and 0 bases at J, with 10 bases between the two ends. Germline V CDR1 and CDR2: SGHNT, YYREEE (reference sequence). This chain's CDR3 is CASSLEARSSYEQYF. The CDR3 bases are TGTGCCAGCAGCTTGGAGGCCCGGAGCTCCTACGAGCAGTACTTC.

V usage is TRBV6-5 and J usage is TRBJ1-6, with 9 positions matching TRBD1. CDR1 and CDR2 (germline): MNHEY, SVGAGI. The CDR3 extends over 15 amino acids. With 6 bases clipped from V and 6 bases from J, the junction kept 6 bases outside the gene matches. The CDR3 here is CASRKQGARNSPLHF. The CDR3 nucleotides read TGTGCCAGCAGAAAACAGGGGGCGCGTAATTCACCCCTCCACTTT.

The chain recombines TRBV30 with TRBJ2-1; TRBD2 is a possible D gene (6 bases). V was shortened by 7 bases and J by 8 bases, with 12 bases between the two germline ends. Germline-derived CDR1 and CDR2 are GTSNPN and SVGIG (reference sequence). This CDR3 spans 11 amino acids. The CDR3 DNA sequence: TGTGCCTTGGACCCGGGGGATGAGCAGTTCTTC. Its translation: CALDPGDEQFF.

This rearrangement joins TRBV7-3 to TRBJ1-5; D remains ambiguous. Trimming stripped 5 bases from V and 4 bases from J, with 12 bases between. The CDR3 has 14 amino acids. From germline, CDR1 is SGHTA and CDR2 FQGTGA. The CDR3 protein is CASSPLELNQPQHF. The DNA of the CDR3 is TGTGCCAGCAGCCCCCTGGAGCTTAATCAGCCCCAGCATTTT.

This clone was detected a few times. The chain couples TRBV5-1 to TRBJ2-7, with D tentatively TRBD1 (6 bases). Germline lookup yields CDR1 SGHRS and CDR2 YFSETQ. The CDR3 runs to 15 residues. The V end was cut by 4 bases, the J end by 4 bases, with 18 bases between. The CDR3, as DNA: TGCGCCAGCAGCATAAACCTGGACAGCCCATACGAGCAGTACTTC. Its translation: CASSINLDSPYEQYF.

This clone has more than one count but fewer than ten. The rearrangement joins TRBV19 to TRBJ2-1, with 9 bases that match TRBD2. This CDR3 is 14 amino acids long. Trimming cost V 4 bases and J 7 bases; bases outside gene matches: 5. Germline V gives CDR1 LNHDA, CDR2 SQIVND (reference sequence). The CDR3 sequence: CASSTLAGTNEQFF. For the CDR3, the DNA is TGTGCCAGTAGTACGCTAGCGGGAACGAATGAGCAGTTCTTC.

The rearrangement joins TRBV14 to TRBJ2-2; 10 nucleotides align to TRBD2. Germline CDR1 is SGHDN and CDR2 is FVKESK. With V trimmed by 3 bases and J by 6 bases, 7 bases remained unmatched. The CDR3 is made up of 16 amino acids. CDR3 sequence: CASSHASGSTAGELFF. In DNA form, the CDR3 reads TGTGCCAGCAGCCACGCTAGCGGGAGTACGGCCGGGGAGCTGTTTTTT.

The V call is TRBV18, the J call TRBJ2-1, with D maybe TRBD2 (6 bases). The CDR3 is 15 amino acids. Germline values: CDR1 KGHSH, CDR2 LQKENI. V gave up 6 bases and J gave up 0 bases, with 12 bases separating them. CDR3 amino acids: CASSPRGSSYNEQFF. The DNA for the CDR3 is TGTGCCAGCTCCCCTCGGGGGAGCTCCTACAATGAGCAGTTCTTC. The variable domain in full, with the rest retrieved from reference TRBV18 and TRBJ2-1, is NAGVMQNPRHLVRRRGQEARLRCSPMKGHSHVYWYRQLPEEGLKFMVYLQKENIIDESGMPKERFSAEFPKEGPSILRIQQVVRGDSAAYFCASSPRGSSYNEQFFGPGTRLTVL.

The chain carries TRBV19 and TRBJ1-1; D might be TRBD1 (6 bases). V lost 6 bases to trimming and J lost 6 bases, with 20 bases between them. The V gene's germline CDR1 is LNHDA and CDR2 SQIVND (reference sequence). This CDR3 region has 15 residues. The chain's CDR3 is CASRILGGGAAEAFF. Written as DNA, the CDR3 is TGTGCCAGTAGAATATTAGGGGGGGGTGCCGCTGAAGCTTTCTTT.

This sequence joins TRBV30 and TRBJ1-5; D is possibly TRBD1 (6 bases). Germline CDR1 and CDR2: GTSNPN and SVGIG (reference sequence). V shed 4 bases and J shed 9 bases, with 13 bases lying between them. CDR3 length: 12 residues. The CDR3 sequence: CAWNGGGPPQHF. The CDR3 DNA reads TGTGCCTGGAATGGGGGCGGGCCGCCCCAGCATTTT.

The chain has TRBV4-2 and TRBJ1-1, with a possible D match to TRBD1 (6 bases). V lost 0 bases and J lost 3, with 11 bases in between. Germline V gives CDR1 LGHNA, CDR2 YNFKEQ. This CDR3 spans 15 amino acids. The CDR3 protein is CASSQDQGKDTEAFF. CDR3 sequence (DNA): TGTGCCAGCAGCCAAGATCAGGGGAAAGACACTGAAGCTTTCTTT.

The rearrangement joins TRBV10-3 to TRBJ1-1; weak D call: TRBD1 (5 bases). Per germline, CDR1 ENHRY and CDR2 SYGVKD. V was trimmed by 5 bases and J by 4 bases, leaving 11 bases between them. This CDR3 contains 13 residues. Here the CDR3 reads CAISQGQGTEAFF. CDR3 DNA sequence: TGTGCCATCAGTCAGGGTCAGGGCACTGAAGCTTTCTTT.

The genes are TRBV6-2 or TRBV6-3 and TRBJ2-7, with D unresolved. V was cut by 5 bases and J by 2 bases, with 22 bases left in between. The CDR3 is made up of 17 amino acids. From germline, CDR1 is MNHEY and CDR2 SVGEGT. CDR3 sequence (DNA): TGTGCCAGCAGTCAACCCGTCCGATTGGCTCTTCCCTACGAGCAGTACTTC. Its translation is CASSQPVRLALPYEQYF.

The V call is TRBV6-5, the J call TRBJ1-1; D not resolved. V shed 6 bases and J shed 1 base, with 9 bases lying between them. From germline, CDR1 is MNHEY and CDR2 SVGAGI. The CDR3 extends over 13 amino acids. In DNA, the CDR3 is TGTGCCAGCAGAGGAAGACAGAACACTGAAGCTTTCTTT. Residues: CASRGRQNTEAFF.

The chain links TRBV6-5 to TRBJ1-3; D unresolved. This CDR3 spans 15 amino acids. Trimming removed 5 bases at V and 1 base at J, with 12 bases between. Germline V gene lookup returns CDR1 MNHEY and CDR2 SVGAGI. CDR3 sequence (DNA): TGTGCCAGCAGTCCCGAGGGTAGATCTGGAAACACCATATATTTT. Its translation: CASSPEGRSGNTIYF.

The chain carries TRBV9 and TRBJ2-1, with 10 bases aligning to TRBD2. The CDR3 length is 15 residues. Germline assignment: CDR1 SGDLS and CDR2 YYNGEE. Losses at the gene ends were 0 bases for V and 9 bases for J; bases not matched to a gene: 6. CDR3 bases: TGTGCCAGCAGCGTAGGTCTAGCGGGAGAATCTGAGCAGTTCTTC. Protein sequence: CASSVGLAGESEQFF.

The chain is built from TRBV28 and TRBJ1-2, with D perhaps TRBD1 (5 bases). Germline CDR1 reads MDHEN; CDR2 reads SYDVKM. V lost 6 bases and J 7 bases, leaving 30 bases between the germline ends. The CDR3 totals 18 residues. This chain's CDR3 is CASSSTGGEERLKSGYTF. In nucleotides, the CDR3 is TGTGCCAGCAGCTCTACAGGCGGGGAAGAAAGGTTAAAGTCTGGCTACACCTTC.

The gene calls are TRBV4-1 and TRBJ2-7; 9 bases align to TRBD2. CDR3 size: 17 residues. CDR1 is MGHRA and CDR2 is YSYEKL in the germline V gene. The J segment lost 2 bases and the V segment lost 3 bases, leaving 11 bases of the junction unmatched. The CDR3 bases are TGCGCCAGCAGCCAGGGGGGAGTGACTAGCGGCCCCTACGAGCAGTACTTC. Encoded protein: CASSQGGVTSGPYEQYF.

The chain uses TRBV5-1 and TRBJ2-7; D might be TRBD2 (5 bases). Germline V gene data show CDR1 as SGHRS and CDR2 as YFSETQ. Trimming removed 3 bases at V and 2 bases at J, with 12 bases between. This CDR3 spans 14 amino acids. CDR3 nucleotide sequence: TGCGCCAGCAGCTCTGGAGGACGGCCCTACGAGCAGTACTTC. Translated, it gives CASSSGGRPYEQYF. The full variable domain, with the rest looked up from reference TRBV5-1 and TRBJ2-7, is KAGVTQTPRYLIKTRGQQVTLSCSPISGHRSVSWYQQTPGQGLQFLFEYFSETQRNKGNFPGRFSGRQFSNSRSEMNVSTLELGDSALYLCASSSGGRPYEQYFGPGTRLTVT.

The chain is built from TRBV4-2 and TRBJ2-1; the D is unclear. The V gene's germline CDR1 is LGHNA and CDR2 YNFKEQ. This CDR3 is 16 amino acids long. V shed 4 bases and J shed 8 bases, with 21 bases lying between them. DNA for the CDR3: TGTGCCAGCAGCCGATCCGGCGCAGCGTTAGGCGATGAGCAGTTCTTC. It is translated as CASSRSGAALGDEQFF.

The chain employs TRBV10-3 and TRBJ1-4; D might be TRBD1 (6 bases). Germline values: CDR1 ENHRY, CDR2 SYGVKD. With 3 bases removed from V and 7 bases from J, the gap between germline ends came to 12 bases. This CDR3 comprises 14 residues. Written as DNA, the CDR3 is TGTGCCATCAGTGATGTGGGGGCGGGTGAAAAACTGTTTTTT. This codes for CAISDVGAGEKLFF.

The sample holds a few counts of this clone. This sequence joins TRBV6-6 and TRBJ1-4, with D tentatively TRBD1 (6 bases). CDR1 is MNHNY and CDR2 is SVGAGI in the germline V gene (reference sequence). Trimming took off 5 bases at V and 1 base at J, with 8 bases between the two ends. The CDR3 contains 14 residues. DNA for the CDR3: TGTGCCAGCAGTGACAGGCTAACTAATGAAAAACTGTTTTTT. It translates to CASSDRLTNEKLFF.

The rearrangement uses TRBV5-1 and TRBJ2-1; 14 bases match TRBD2. The trim removed 6 bases at V and 6 bases at J, leaving 2 bases unmatched. The CDR3 is 14 amino acids. Germline V gene data show CDR1 as SGHRS and CDR2 as YFSETQ. This CDR3 is CASKGLAGGNEQFF. The CDR3 DNA is TGCGCCAGCAAAGGACTAGCGGGAGGCAATGAGCAGTTCTTC.

The chain has TRBV2 and TRBJ1-4, with 7 bases aligning to TRBD1. The length of the CDR3 is 13 residues. In germline, CDR1 is SNHLY, CDR2 FYNNEI. The ends lost 11 bases at V and 8 bases at J; junction bases unmatched: 11. CDR3 in DNA: TGTGCCGGGCAGGGGGACGGTAACGAAAAACTGTTTTTT. Its translation: CAGQGDGNEKLFF. Supplemented by reference TRBV2 and TRBJ1-4, the full variable domain reads EPEVTQTPSHQVTQMGQEVILRCVPISNHLYFYWYRQILGQKVEFLVSFYNNEISEKSEIFDDQFSVERPDGSNFTLKIRSTKLEDSAMYFCAGQGDGNEKLFFGSGTQLSVL.

This clone appeared once. V is TRBV1 and J is TRBJ2-5; the table's D gene call, TRBD1, was not cross checked with the DNA. TRBV1 has pseudogene status. This CDR3 comprises 14 residues. In DNA, the CDR3 is TGCACCCCGAGGCCCTGGGGGCAGCAAGAGACCCAGTACTTC. Translated: CTPRPWGQQETQYF.

The chain has TRBV10-3 and TRBJ1-5; D is ambiguous. V lost 1 base and J lost 3, with 10 bases in between. In germline, CDR1 is ENHRY, CDR2 SYGVKD. CDR3 size: 15 residues. DNA of the CDR3: TGTGCCATCAGTGAGTTCCGGGGTTCCAATCAGCCCCAGCATTTT. This encodes CAISEFRGSNQPQHF.

This chain connects TRBV30 to TRBJ1-1; D is undetermined. The CDR3 runs to 12 residues. V lost 4 bases to trimming and J lost 4 bases, with 10 bases between them. In germline, CDR1 is GTSNPN, CDR2 SVGIG (reference sequence). This chain's CDR3 is CAWKGGSTEAFF. As DNA, the CDR3 is TGTGCCTGGAAGGGCGGGTCCACTGAAGCTTTCTTT.

The rearrangement uses TRBV18 and TRBJ1-3, with TRBD1 matching over 8 bases. Unmatched junction bases numbered 5, after V lost 5 bases and J lost 2 bases. The CDR3 is 15 amino acids. CDR1 is KGHSH and CDR2 is LQKENI in the germline V gene. CDR3 DNA sequence: TGTGCCAGCTCAGTGGACAGGGAACCTGGAAACACCATATATTTT. Its protein is CASSVDREPGNTIYF. Supplemented by reference TRBV18 and TRBJ1-3, the full variable domain reads NAGVMQNPRHLVRRRGQEARLRCSPMKGHSHVYWYRQLPEEGLKFMVYLQKENIIDESGMPKERFSAEFPKEGPSILRIQQVVRGDSAAYFCASSVDREPGNTIYFGEGSWLTVV.

The V and J genes are TRBV3-1 (or the pseudogene TRBV3-2) and TRBJ2-6; the match to TRBD2 covers 10 bases. V was pared by 1 base and J by 0 bases, with 9 bases of the junction left unmatched. There are 20 residues in the CDR3. In germline, CDR1 is LGHDT, CDR2 YNNKEL (reference sequence). Here the CDR3 DNA reads TGTGCCAGCAGCCAAGTTCACTGGACTAGCGGCATCTCTGGGGCCAACGTCCTGACTTTC. Translation gives CASSQVHWTSGISGANVLTF.

The rearrangement links TRBV19 to TRBJ1-4, with 7 bases matching TRBD1. The CDR3 is 14 amino acids. Germline CDR1 and CDR2: LNHDA and SQIVND (reference sequence). V lost 4 bases and J lost 4; bases outside the gene matches: 3. The CDR3 region has the DNA TGTGCCAGTAGTAACCGACAGGGTAATGAAAAACTGTTTTTT. As protein: CASSNRQGNEKLFF. Looking up the rest from reference TRBV19 and TRBJ1-4 gives the full variable domain: DGGITQSPKYLFRKEGQNVTLSCEQNLNHDAMYWYRQDPGQGLRLIYYSQIVNDFQKGDIAEGYSVSREKKESFPLTVTSAQKNPTAFYLCASSNRQGNEKLFFGSGTQLSVL.